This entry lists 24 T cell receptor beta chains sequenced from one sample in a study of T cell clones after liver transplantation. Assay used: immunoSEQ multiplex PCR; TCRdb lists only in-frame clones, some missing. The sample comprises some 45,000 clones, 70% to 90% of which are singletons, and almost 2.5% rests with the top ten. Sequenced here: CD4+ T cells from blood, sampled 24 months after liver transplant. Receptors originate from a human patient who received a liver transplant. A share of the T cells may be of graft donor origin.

Written as DNA, the CDR3 is TGTGCCAGCAGTGGCCGGGGGGGGAGAATTTCACCCCTCCACTTT. The encoded protein is CASSGRGGRISPLHF. The rearrangement joins TRBV28 to TRBJ1-6, with D possibly matching TRBD1 (5 bases). The V end was cut by 5 bases, the J end by 9 bases, with 17 bases between. This CDR3 has 15 amino acids. The germline CDR1 and CDR2 sequences are MDHEN and SYDVKM.

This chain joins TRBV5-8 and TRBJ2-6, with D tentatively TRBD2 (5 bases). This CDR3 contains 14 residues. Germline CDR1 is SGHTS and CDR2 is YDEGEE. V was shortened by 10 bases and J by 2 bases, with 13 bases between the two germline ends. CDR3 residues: CAPWKGAGANVLTF. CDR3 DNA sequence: TGTGCCCCTTGGAAGGGAGCTGGGGCCAACGTCCTGACTTTC.

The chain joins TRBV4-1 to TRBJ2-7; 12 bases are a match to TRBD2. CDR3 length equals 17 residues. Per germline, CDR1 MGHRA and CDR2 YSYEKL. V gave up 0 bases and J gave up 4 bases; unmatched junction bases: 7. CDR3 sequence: CASSQDPTSGGRYEQYF. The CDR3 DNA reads TGCGCCAGCAGCCAAGATCCGACTAGCGGGGGAAGGTACGAGCAGTACTTC.

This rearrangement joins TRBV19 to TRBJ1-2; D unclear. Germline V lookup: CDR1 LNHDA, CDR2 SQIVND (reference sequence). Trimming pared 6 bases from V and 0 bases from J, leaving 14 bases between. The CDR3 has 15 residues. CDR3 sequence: CASSPGGFANYGYTF. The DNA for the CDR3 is TGTGCCAGTAGCCCCGGCGGGTTTGCTAACTATGGCTACACCTTC.

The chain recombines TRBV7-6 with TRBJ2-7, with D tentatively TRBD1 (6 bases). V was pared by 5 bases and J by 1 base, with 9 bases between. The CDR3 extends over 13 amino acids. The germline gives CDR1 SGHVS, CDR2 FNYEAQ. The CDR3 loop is CASSTGQSYEQYF. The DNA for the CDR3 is TGTGCCAGCAGCACCGGACAGTCCTACGAGCAGTACTTC. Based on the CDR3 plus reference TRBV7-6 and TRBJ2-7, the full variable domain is GAGVSQSPRYKVTKRGQDVALRCDPISGHVSLYWYRQALGQGPEFLTYFNYEAQQDKSGLPNDRFSAERPEGSISTLTIQRTEQRDSAMYRCASSTGQSYEQYFGPGTRLTVT.

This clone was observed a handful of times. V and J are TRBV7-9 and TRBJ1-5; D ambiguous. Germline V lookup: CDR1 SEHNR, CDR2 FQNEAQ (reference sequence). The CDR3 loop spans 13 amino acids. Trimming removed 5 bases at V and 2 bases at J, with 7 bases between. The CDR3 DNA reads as TGTGCCAGCAGCAACAGTGGCAATCAGCCCCAGCATTTT. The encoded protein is CASSNSGNQPQHF.

The CDR3 here is CASSLVKDTEAFF. The CDR3 coding sequence is TGCGCCAGCAGCTTGGTTAAGGATACTGAAGCTTTCTTT. The rearrangement uses TRBV5-1 and TRBJ1-1, with no clear D. Trimming left V 0 bases short and J 5 bases short, with 8 bases between. The germline CDR1 and CDR2 sequences are SGHRS and YFSETQ. The CDR3 runs to 13 residues.

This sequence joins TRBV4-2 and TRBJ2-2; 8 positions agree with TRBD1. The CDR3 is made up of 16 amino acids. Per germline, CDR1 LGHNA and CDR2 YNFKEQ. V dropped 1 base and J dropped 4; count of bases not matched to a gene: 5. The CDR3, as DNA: TGTGCCAGCAGCCAAGGGACAGGGTCGTCCACCGGGGAGCTGTTTTTT. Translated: CASSQGTGSSTGELFF.

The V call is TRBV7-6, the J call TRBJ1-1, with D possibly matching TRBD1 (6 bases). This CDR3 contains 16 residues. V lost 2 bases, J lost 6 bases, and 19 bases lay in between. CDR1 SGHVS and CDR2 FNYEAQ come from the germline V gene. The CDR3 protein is CASSLYGRGAGAEAFF. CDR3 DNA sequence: TGTGCCAGCAGCTTATACGGTAGGGGGGCAGGGGCTGAAGCTTTCTTT.

The CDR3 region is CASRKGGGNSPLHF. The CDR3, as DNA: TGTGCCAGCAGAAAGGGGGGAGGTAATTCACCCCTCCACTTT. The chain carries TRBV7-3 and TRBJ1-6, with a tentative D call TRBD1 (6 bases). The germline CDR1 and CDR2 sequences are SGHTA and FQGTGA. CDR3 length: 14 residues. V lost 6 bases and J 6 bases, leaving 12 bases between the germline ends.

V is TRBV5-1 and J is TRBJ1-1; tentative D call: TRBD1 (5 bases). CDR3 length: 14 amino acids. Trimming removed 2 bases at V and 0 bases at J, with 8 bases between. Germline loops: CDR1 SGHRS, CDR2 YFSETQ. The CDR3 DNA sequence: TGCGCCAGCAGCTTCGACAGTTTGAACACTGAAGCTTTCTTT. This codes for CASSFDSLNTEAFF.

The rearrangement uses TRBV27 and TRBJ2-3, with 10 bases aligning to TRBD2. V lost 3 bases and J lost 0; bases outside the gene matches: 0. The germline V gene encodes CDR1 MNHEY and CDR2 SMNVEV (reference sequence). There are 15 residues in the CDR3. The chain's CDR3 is CASSLTSGSTDTQYF. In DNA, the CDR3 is TGTGCCAGCAGTTTGACTAGCGGGAGCACAGATACGCAGTATTTT.

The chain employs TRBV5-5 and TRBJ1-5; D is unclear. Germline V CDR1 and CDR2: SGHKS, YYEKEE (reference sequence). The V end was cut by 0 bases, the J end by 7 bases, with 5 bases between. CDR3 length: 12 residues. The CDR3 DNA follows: TGTGCCAGCAGCTTGGCAGGCCAGCCCCAGCATTTT. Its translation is CASSLAGQPQHF.

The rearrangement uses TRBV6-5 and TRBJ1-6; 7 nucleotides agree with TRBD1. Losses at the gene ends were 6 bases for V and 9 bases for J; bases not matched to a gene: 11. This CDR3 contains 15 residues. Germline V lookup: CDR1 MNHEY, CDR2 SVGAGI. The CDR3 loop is CASRPRQGRSSPLHF. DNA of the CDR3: TGTGCCAGCAGGCCTCGACAGGGTAGAAGTTCACCCCTCCACTTT.

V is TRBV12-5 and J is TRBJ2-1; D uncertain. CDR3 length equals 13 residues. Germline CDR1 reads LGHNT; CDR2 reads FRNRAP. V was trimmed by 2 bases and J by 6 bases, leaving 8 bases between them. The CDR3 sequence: CASGLLAANEQFF. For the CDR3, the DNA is TGTGCTAGTGGTTTGCTGGCAGCCAATGAGCAGTTCTTC.

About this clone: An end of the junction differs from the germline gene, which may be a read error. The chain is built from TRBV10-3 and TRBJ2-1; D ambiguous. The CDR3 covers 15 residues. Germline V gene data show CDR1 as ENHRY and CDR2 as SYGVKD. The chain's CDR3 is CAIGDTKSSYNEQFF. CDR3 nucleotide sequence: TGTGCCATCGGTGACACTAAGAGCTCCTACAATGAGCAGTTCTTC.

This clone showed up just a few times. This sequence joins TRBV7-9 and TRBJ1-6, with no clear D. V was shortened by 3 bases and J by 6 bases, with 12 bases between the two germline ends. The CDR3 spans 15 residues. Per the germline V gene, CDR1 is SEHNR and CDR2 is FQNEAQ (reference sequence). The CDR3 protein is CASSFSGQANSPLHF. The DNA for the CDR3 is TGTGCCAGCAGCTTTTCTGGGCAGGCTAATTCACCCCTCCACTTT.

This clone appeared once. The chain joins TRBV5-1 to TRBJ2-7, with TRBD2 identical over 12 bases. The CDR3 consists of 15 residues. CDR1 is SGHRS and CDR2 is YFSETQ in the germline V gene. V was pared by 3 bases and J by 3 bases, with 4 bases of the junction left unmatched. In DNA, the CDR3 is TGCGCCAGCAGCTCCCGGACTAGCGGGAACTACGAGCAGTACTTC. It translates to CASSSRTSGNYEQYF.

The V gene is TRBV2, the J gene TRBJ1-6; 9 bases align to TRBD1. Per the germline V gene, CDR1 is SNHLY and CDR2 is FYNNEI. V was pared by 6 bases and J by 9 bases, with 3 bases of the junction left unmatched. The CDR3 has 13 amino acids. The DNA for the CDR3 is TGTGCCAGCAGAACAGGGGGCAGTTCACCCCTCCACTTT. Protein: CASRTGGSSPLHF.

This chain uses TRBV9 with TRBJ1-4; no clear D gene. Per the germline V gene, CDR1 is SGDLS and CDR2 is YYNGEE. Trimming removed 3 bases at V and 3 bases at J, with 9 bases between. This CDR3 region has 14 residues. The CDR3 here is CASSGSISNEKLFF. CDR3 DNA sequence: TGTGCCAGCAGCGGGTCGATTTCTAATGAAAAACTGTTTTTT.

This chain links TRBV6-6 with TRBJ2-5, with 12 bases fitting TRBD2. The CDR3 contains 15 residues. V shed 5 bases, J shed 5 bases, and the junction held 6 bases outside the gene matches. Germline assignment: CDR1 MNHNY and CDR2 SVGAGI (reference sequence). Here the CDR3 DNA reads TGTGCCAGCAGTAGTCTAGCGGGAGGGCCCGAGACCCAGTACTTC. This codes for CASSSLAGGPETQYF.

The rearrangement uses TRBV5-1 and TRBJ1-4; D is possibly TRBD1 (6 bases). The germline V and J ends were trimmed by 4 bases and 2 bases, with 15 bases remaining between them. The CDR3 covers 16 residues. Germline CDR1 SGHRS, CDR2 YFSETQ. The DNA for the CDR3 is TGCGCCAGCAGCCCGGGCGGGAGGGGGACTAATGAAAAACTGTTTTTT. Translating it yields CASSPGGRGTNEKLFF.

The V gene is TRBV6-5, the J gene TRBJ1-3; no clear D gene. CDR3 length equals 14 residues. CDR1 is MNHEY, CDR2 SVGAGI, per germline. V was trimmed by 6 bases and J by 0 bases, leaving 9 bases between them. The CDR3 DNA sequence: TGTGCCAGCAGGGACGATTTCTCTGGAAACACCATATATTTT. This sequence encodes CASRDDFSGNTIYF.

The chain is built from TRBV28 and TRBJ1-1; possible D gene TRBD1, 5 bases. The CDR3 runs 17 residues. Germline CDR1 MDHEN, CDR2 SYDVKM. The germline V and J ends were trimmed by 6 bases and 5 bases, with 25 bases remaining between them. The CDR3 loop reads CASRSHVLRQGSTEAFF. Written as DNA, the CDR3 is TGTGCCAGCAGGTCGCATGTTCTTAGGCAGGGATCGACTGAAGCTTTCTTT.